This passage covers 5 T cell receptor beta chains from one sample sequenced in a study of PD-1 blockade in mismatch repair-deficient tumors. The data were produced by immunoSEQ multiplex PCR, yet TCRdb's version contains in-frame clones alone and is incomplete. The sample holds around 17,000 clones; over 75% are singletons and the top ten take more than 1.5%. The specimen was PBMCs, collected less than 25 weeks after starting pembrolizumab. These receptor sequences come from an adult with mismatch repair-deficient cancer.

The chain joins TRBV9 to TRBJ2-3; 7 bases line up with TRBD2. This CDR3 has 14 residues. V lost 2 bases to trimming and J lost 4 bases; unmatched junction nucleotides: 4. The V gene's germline CDR1 is SGDLS and CDR2 YYNGEE. CDR3 nucleotide sequence: TGTGCCAGCAGCGTTCGACTAGCTCCAGATACGCAGTATTTT. The encoded protein is CASSVRLAPDTQYF.

As for this clone: The junction shows a germline mismatch at one end, possibly a read error. The chain recombines TRBV28 with TRBJ2-7, with 8 bases identical to TRBD2. Per germline, CDR1 MDHEN and CDR2 SYDVKM. This CDR3 spans 12 amino acids. CDR3 sequence: CAGGRAPSEQYF. CDR3 DNA: TGCGCGGGGGGCAGGGCCCCTTCGGAGCAGTACTTC.

V and J are TRBV2 and TRBJ2-7; no clear D. CDR1 SNHLY and CDR2 FYNNEI come from the germline V gene. The CDR3 loop spans 14 amino acids. Trimming removed 4 bases from V and 0 bases from J, with 10 bases in between. CDR3 coding DNA: TGTGCCAGCAGTGGCAGGCTTCTCTCCTACGAGCAGTACTTC. It translates to CASSGRLLSYEQYF.

The chain combines TRBV2 with TRBJ2-1; weak D call: TRBD2 (5 bases). Germline V CDR1 and CDR2: SNHLY, FYNNEI. The CDR3 loop spans 14 amino acids. Trimming pared 4 bases from V and 0 bases from J, leaving 7 bases between. The CDR3 DNA reads TGTGCCAGCAGTGCTACTAGCTCCTACAATGAGCAGTTCTTC. Encoded protein: CASSATSSYNEQFF.

In its sample, this clone was seen once. V usage is TRBV28 and J usage is TRBJ2-1; tentatively, D is TRBD2 (6 bases). Trimming took off 3 bases at V and 8 bases at J, with 14 bases between the two ends. This CDR3 has 14 amino acids. Germline values: CDR1 MDHEN, CDR2 SYDVKM. The CDR3 is CASSFATGVDEQFF. The DNA of the CDR3 is TGTGCCAGCAGTTTTGCGACGGGAGTAGATGAGCAGTTCTTC.